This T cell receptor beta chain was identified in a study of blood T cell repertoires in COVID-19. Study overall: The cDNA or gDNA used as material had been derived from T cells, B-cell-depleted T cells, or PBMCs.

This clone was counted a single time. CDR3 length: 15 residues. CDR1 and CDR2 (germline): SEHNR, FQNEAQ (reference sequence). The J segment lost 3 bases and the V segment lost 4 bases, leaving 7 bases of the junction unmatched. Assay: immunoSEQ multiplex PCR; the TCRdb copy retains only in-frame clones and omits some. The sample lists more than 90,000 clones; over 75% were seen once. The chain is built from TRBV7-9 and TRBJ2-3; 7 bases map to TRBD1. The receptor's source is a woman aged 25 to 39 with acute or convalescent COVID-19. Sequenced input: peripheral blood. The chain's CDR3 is CASSSDRVVTDTQYF. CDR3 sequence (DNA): TGTGCCAGCAGCTCCGACAGGGTAGTGACAGATACGCAGTATTTT.